A single sample is the source of the 2 T cell receptor beta chains below, sequenced in a study of blood T cell repertoires in COVID-19. The repertoire was sequenced with immunoSEQ multiplex PCR; TCRdb's copy has only in-frame clones and lacks some. The sample lists approximately 290,000 clones; 89% were seen once. Material for sequencing was peripheral blood. These receptors originate from a woman aged 55-70 years with acute or convalescent COVID-19.

A word on this clone: Other DNA sequences from this sample encode an identical CDR3 as well. The chain recombines TRBV19 with TRBJ2-7, with D uncertain. Trimming cost V 6 bases and J 0 bases, with 3 bases left between them. CDR1 LNHDA and CDR2 SQIVND come from the germline V gene (reference sequence). The CDR3 runs 11 residues. CDR3 amino acids: CASSSSYEQYF. In nucleotides, the CDR3 is TGTGCCAGTAGCTCCTCCTACGAGCAGTACTTC.

V and J are TRBV6-5 and TRBJ1-1; 7 positions match TRBD1. Germline lookup yields CDR1 MNHEY and CDR2 SVGAGI. Trimming removed 8 bases from V and 7 bases from J; junction bases left unmatched: 10. The CDR3 runs 13 residues. Here the CDR3 DNA reads TGTGCCAGCGGGGGGACAGTCTTCCTTGAAGCTTTCTTT. The encoded protein is CASGGTVFLEAFF.